This entry lists 26 T cell receptor beta chains sequenced from one sample in a study of blood T cell repertoires in COVID-19. Produced via immunoSEQ multiplex PCR; TCRdb's table is partial and in-frame only. The sample has about 150,000 clones, roughly 84% seen once; the top ten hold 6.5% to 7.5%. The material sequenced was peripheral blood. The receptors shown here come from a man of 80 years or more with COVID-19, enrolled during active disease.

The V and J genes are TRBV3-1 (or the pseudogene TRBV3-2) and TRBJ1-1; possible D gene TRBD1, 5 bases. CDR1 and CDR2 (germline): LGHDT, YNNKEL (reference sequence). V shed 1 base and J shed 2 bases, with 11 bases lying between them. The CDR3 is 15 amino acids. DNA for the CDR3: TGTGCCAGCAGCCAAGGCGCAGGGCAAAACACTGAAGCTTTCTTT. As protein: CASSQGAGQNTEAFF.

V and J are TRBV5-1 and TRBJ2-1, with a weak D call TRBD1 (5 bases). CDR3 length equals 17 residues. V was shortened by 4 bases and J by 0 bases, with 17 bases between the two germline ends. Germline CDR1 and CDR2: SGHRS and YFSETQ. The CDR3 sequence is CASSGIQDSSSYNEQFF. The DNA of the CDR3 is TGCGCCAGCAGCGGTATACAGGATTCTAGCTCCTACAATGAGCAGTTCTTC.

This clone was detected a few times. The J gene is TRBJ2-3, the V gene TRBV7-3; TRBD2 is a possible D gene (5 bases). Germline V gives CDR1 SGHTA, CDR2 FQGTGA. The CDR3 runs 13 residues. V was clipped by 1 base and J by 6 bases, with 8 bases between them. DNA of the CDR3: TGTGCCAGCAGCTTAAAACGGGGTGATACGCAGTATTTT. Amino acids: CASSLKRGDTQYF.

The chain uses TRBV3-1 (or the pseudogene TRBV3-2) and TRBJ1-5; D is possibly TRBD1 (5 bases). V was pared by 5 bases and J by 3 bases, with 14 bases between. The germline CDR1 and CDR2 sequences are LGHDT and YNNKEL (reference sequence). The CDR3 loop spans 15 amino acids. The CDR3: CASSGGGASNQPQHF. The CDR3, as DNA: TGTGCCAGCAGCGGAGGCGGGGCCTCCAATCAGCCCCAGCATTTT.

The chain carries TRBV6-2 or TRBV6-3 and TRBJ2-2; D gene ambiguous. The V gene's germline CDR1 is MNHEY and CDR2 SVGEGT. With 5 bases removed from V and 9 bases from J, the gap between germline ends came to 16 bases. The CDR3 has 14 amino acids. In DNA, the CDR3 is TGTGCCAGCAGTCCATTGACAAACCCGCGGGAGCTGTTTTTT. Protein sequence: CASSPLTNPRELFF.

The chain couples TRBV10-1 to TRBJ1-1; TRBD1 might be the D (6 bases). This CDR3 is built from 13 residues. V was trimmed by 4 bases and J by 2 bases, leaving 8 bases between them. CDR1 and CDR2 (germline): WNHNN, SYGVQD (reference sequence). The CDR3 spells CASSGRGNTEAFF. For the CDR3, the DNA is TGCGCCAGCAGTGGCAGGGGCAACACTGAAGCTTTCTTT.

This clone was recorded once. The CDR3 loop reads CASSPRGDRNQPQHF. The CDR3 DNA reads TGTGCCAGCAGCCCCCGGGGGGATCGCAATCAGCCCCAGCATTTT. V usage is TRBV2 and J usage is TRBJ1-5; TRBD1 might be the D (5 bases). Trimming pared 6 bases from V and 2 bases from J, leaving 14 bases between. The germline CDR1 and CDR2 sequences are SNHLY and FYNNEI. The CDR3 is 15 amino acids.

This clone has more than one count but fewer than ten. This rearrangement joins TRBV27 to TRBJ2-7, with TRBD1 matching 10 bases. V lost 0 bases, J lost 4 bases, and 6 bases stayed unmatched. The CDR3 is 16 residues long. CDR1 and CDR2 from the germline V gene are MNHEY and SMNVEV (reference sequence). In DNA form, the CDR3 reads TGTGCCAGCAGTTTATCGACCGGACAGGGGGGGTACGAGCAGTACTTC. Its protein product is CASSLSTGQGGYEQYF.

The chain employs TRBV3-1 (or the pseudogene TRBV3-2) and TRBJ1-6; D call uncertain. CDR1 is LGHDT and CDR2 is YNNKEL in the germline V gene (reference sequence). V lost 6 bases to trimming and J lost 10 bases, with 13 bases between them. This CDR3 has 13 residues. In DNA form, the CDR3 reads TGTGCCAGCAGTATTCCCGGGAGATCACCCCTCCACTTT. It yields the protein CASSIPGRSPLHF.

This clone was seen only once. This chain links TRBV10-3 with TRBJ2-7; TRBD1 is a possible D gene (6 bases). CDR3 size: 14 residues. Trimming shortened V by 3 bases and J by 3 bases, and 12 bases separated the two germline ends. Germline V gene sequence: CDR1 ENHRY, CDR2 SYGVKD. In nucleotides, the CDR3 is TGTGCCATCAGTGATTGGGACACTATCTACGAGCAGTACTTC. Translated: CAISDWDTIYEQYF.

The count of this clone is one. The rearrangement links TRBV7-2 to TRBJ1-1; no firm D call. Between the trimmed V and J ends, which lost 5 bases and 0 bases, there was a span of 4 bases. There are 12 residues in the CDR3. The germline V gene encodes CDR1 SGHTA and CDR2 FQGNSA. The CDR3 DNA reads as TGTGCCAGCAGCCCCATGAACACTGAAGCTTTCTTT. It codes for CASSPMNTEAFF.

This clone was counted between two and nine times. The rearrangement links TRBV5-1 to TRBJ1-1; 7 bases agree with TRBD1. Germline V gene lookup returns CDR1 SGHRS and CDR2 YFSETQ. V shed 4 bases and J 1 base; nucleotides not matched to a gene: 10. The CDR3 runs to 16 residues. CDR3 residues: CASSGLAGTANTEAFF. CDR3 sequence (DNA): TGCGCCAGCAGCGGACTAGCCGGGACAGCGAACACTGAAGCTTTCTTT.

The chain has TRBV6-5 and TRBJ1-1; D perhaps matches TRBD1 (5 bases). The germline V gene has CDR1 MNHEY and CDR2 SVGAGI. V lost 0 bases, J lost 12 bases, and 11 bases lay in between. The CDR3 has 12 residues. The CDR3 reads CASSYSGGTPFF. The CDR3, as DNA: TGTGCCAGCAGTTACTCTGGGGGGACGCCTTTCTTT.

The chain couples TRBV27 to TRBJ2-3, with 8 positions matching TRBD1. J gave up 2 bases and V 0 bases, and 4 bases lay outside the gene matches. The length of the CDR3 is 16 residues. Germline V gene sequence: CDR1 MNHEY, CDR2 SMNVEV (reference sequence). CDR3 protein: CASSLSRTGNTDTQYF. CDR3 sequence (DNA): TGTGCCAGCAGTTTATCCAGGACAGGGAACACAGATACGCAGTATTTT.

This chain links TRBV6-5 with TRBJ1-3; D ambiguous. Germline V gives CDR1 MNHEY, CDR2 SVGAGI. CDR3 length equals 13 residues. V lost 8 bases to trimming and J lost 0 bases, with 8 bases between them. CDR3: CASFGDSGNTIYF. The CDR3 DNA is TGTGCCAGCTTTGGAGACTCTGGAAACACCATATATTTT.

This clone has more than one count but fewer than ten. The rearrangement joins TRBV27 to TRBJ1-4, with TRBD1 identical over 7 bases. Per germline, CDR1 MNHEY and CDR2 SMNVEV (reference sequence). Trimming removed 6 bases from V and 5 bases from J; junction bases left unmatched: 6. The CDR3 runs 14 residues. This CDR3 is CASRRQGANEKLFF. CDR3 nucleotide sequence: TGTGCCAGCAGAAGACAGGGAGCAAATGAAAAACTGTTTTTT.

The chain is built from TRBV4-3 and TRBJ1-4; the match to TRBD1 covers 9 bases. The germline V gene has CDR1 LGHNA and CDR2 YSLEER. Unmatched junction bases numbered 6, after V lost 1 base and J lost 9 bases. The CDR3 is 15 residues long. The CDR3 sequence: CASSQVGQGWKKLFF. CDR3 DNA sequence: TGCGCCAGCAGCCAAGTAGGACAGGGGTGGAAAAAACTGTTTTTT.

V and J are TRBV24-1 and TRBJ1-2, with a possible D match to TRBD1 (6 bases). Germline lookup yields CDR1 KGHDR and CDR2 SFDVKD. The CDR3 spans 14 residues. Between the trimmed V and J ends, which lost 3 bases and 6 bases, there was a span of 13 bases. The CDR3 region has the DNA TGTGCCACCAGTGATACCGGGACACTCGATGGCTACACCTTC. Protein product: CATSDTGTLDGYTF.

V gene TRBV5-4 combines with J gene TRBJ2-7, with D possibly TRBD1 on 6 matching bases. Germline CDR1 SGHNT, CDR2 YYREEE (reference sequence). V dropped 0 bases and J dropped 0 bases, with 10 bases sitting between them. CDR3 length: 15 amino acids. CDR3 nucleotides: TGTGCCAGCAGCTTGGCCGGGACACTCTCCTACGAGCAGTACTTC. It specifies CASSLAGTLSYEQYF.

This clone has only a few counts. This chain links TRBV7-2 with TRBJ2-2, with TRBD2 matching over 12 bases. V lost 4 bases to trimming and J lost 7 bases; unmatched junction nucleotides: 4. Germline loops: CDR1 SGHTA, CDR2 FQGNSA. This CDR3 comprises 15 residues. This CDR3 is CASSSSGGAIGELFF. DNA for the CDR3: TGTGCCAGCAGCTCTAGCGGGGGGGCGATCGGGGAGCTGTTTTTT.

The chain combines TRBV6-6 with TRBJ1-2, with 7 bases fitting TRBD1. V lost 8 bases, J lost 6 bases, and 6 bases stayed unmatched. The germline CDR1 and CDR2 sequences are MNHNY and SVGAGI (reference sequence). The CDR3 loop spans 12 amino acids. Written as DNA, the CDR3 is TGTGCCAGCTACCAGGGGGGCGATGGCTACACCTTC. This sequence encodes CASYQGGDGYTF.

The chain recombines TRBV9 with TRBJ2-1; 15 bases line up with TRBD2. CDR1 SGDLS and CDR2 YYNGEE come from the germline V gene. This CDR3 comprises 16 residues. V was pared by 3 bases and J by 7 bases, with 5 bases of the junction left unmatched. The CDR3 DNA sequence: TGTGCCAGCAGCGCCAGCGGGACTAGCGGGGGGAATGAGCAGTTCTTC. Amino acid sequence: CASSASGTSGGNEQFF.

This sequence joins TRBV2 and TRBJ2-5; 8 bases are a match to TRBD2. Germline V lookup: CDR1 SNHLY, CDR2 FYNNEI. The CDR3 is 14 residues long. The J segment lost 5 bases and the V segment lost 1 base, leaving 3 bases of the junction unmatched. CDR3 sequence (DNA): TGTGCCAGCAGTGAAGATAGCGGGGAGGAGACCCAGTACTTC. Encoded protein: CASSEDSGEETQYF. Together with reference TRBV2 and TRBJ2-5, the CDR3 gives the full variable domain: EPEVTQTPSHQVTQMGQEVILRCVPISNHLYFYWYRQILGQKVEFLVSFYNNEISEKSEIFDDQFSVERPDGSNFTLKIRSTKLEDSAMYFCASSEDSGEETQYFGPGTRLLVL.

The chain uses TRBV18 and TRBJ2-1; 9 bases line up with TRBD2. V shed 4 bases and J 3 bases; nucleotides not matched to a gene: 4. The germline V gene encodes CDR1 KGHSH and CDR2 LQKENI. This CDR3 contains 15 residues. CDR3 bases: TGTGCCAGCTCACTTCTAGCGGGGAGCTACAATGAGCAGTTCTTC. Translation: CASSLLAGSYNEQFF.

The chain combines TRBV5-1 with TRBJ1-2, with 9 bases matching TRBD1. After removal of 4 bases from V and 7 bases from J, the junction contained 5 bases not matched to a gene. CDR1 is SGHRS, CDR2 YFSETQ, per germline. CDR3 length: 13 residues. CDR3 protein: CASSPTGGSGYTF. The CDR3 coding sequence is TGCGCCAGCAGCCCCACAGGGGGCAGTGGCTACACCTTC.

J is TRBJ1-1 and V is TRBV11-3; 7 bases line up with TRBD1. CDR1 SGHNT and CDR2 YENEEA come from the germline V gene. The CDR3 sequence is 14 residues long. The V gene end was trimmed by 5 bases and the J gene end by 1 base; junction bases not matched to a gene: 4. The CDR3 loop reads CASSTGQENTEAFF. The CDR3 DNA sequence: TGTGCCAGCAGCACCGGACAGGAGAACACTGAAGCTTTCTTT.